The 5 T cell receptor beta chains listed next were all sequenced from one sample in a study of T cells in localized non-small cell lung cancer. Assay used: immunoSEQ multiplex PCR; TCRdb lists only in-frame clones, some missing. The sample includes roughly 20,000 clones, less than 85% seen only once; the top ten take approximately 2.4%. The specimen was peripheral blood, collected before any cancer treatment. These receptors were taken from a man between 40 and 69 years old with stage I lung adenocarcinoma.

The chain has TRBV4-3 and TRBJ2-5; TRBD1 might be the D (6 bases). V was trimmed by 2 bases and J by 5 bases, leaving 21 bases between them. Germline values: CDR1 LGHNA, CDR2 YSLEER. This CDR3 spans 17 amino acids. As DNA, the CDR3 is TGCGCCAGCAGCCAAAGCAGGGGACCTACCCTGGGGGAGACCCAGTACTTC. Its protein is CASSQSRGPTLGETQYF.

The V gene is TRBV19, the J gene TRBJ2-5, with 10 bases lining up with TRBD1. This CDR3 contains 16 residues. The ends lost 1 base at V and 3 bases at J; junction bases unmatched: 5. Per germline, CDR1 LNHDA and CDR2 SQIVND (reference sequence). CDR3 DNA sequence: TGTGCCAGTAGTATAGGGCCCGGGACAGGGGAAGAGACCCAGTACTTC. Protein: CASSIGPGTGEETQYF.

The chain links TRBV28 to TRBJ1-3; a possible D gene is TRBD1 (6 bases). CDR3 length: 11 amino acids. Looked up from germline, CDR1 is MDHEN and CDR2 is SYDVKM. V was pared by 2 bases and J by 13 bases, with 9 bases between. The CDR3 region is CASSLNRVIYF. The CDR3 DNA follows: TGTGCCAGCAGTTTAAACAGGGTGATATATTTT.

J is TRBJ1-6 and V is TRBV6-5; no clear D. The CDR3 has 15 amino acids. Deletions cut 2 bases from V and 7 bases from J, with 12 bases between. CDR1 MNHEY and CDR2 SVGAGI come from the germline V gene. DNA for the CDR3: TGTGCCAGCAGTTACGATAAGTTCGAGAATTCACCCCTCCACTTT. Encoded protein: CASSYDKFENSPLHF.

The gene calls are TRBV10-1 and TRBJ2-7; no reliable D call. The CDR3 is 14 amino acids. Per germline, CDR1 WNHNN and CDR2 SYGVQD (reference sequence). Trimming stripped 3 bases from V and 4 bases from J, with 13 bases between. The CDR3 reads CASSERRVKYEQYF. The CDR3 DNA reads as TGCGCCAGCAGTGAACGAAGGGTCAAGTACGAGCAGTACTTC.